The subject of this entry is one T cell receptor (beta chain). Germline V gives CDR1 MNHEY, CDR2 SVGEGT. This CDR3 has 15 amino acids. The V and J ends lost 2 bases and 2 bases, in that order; junction bases with no gene match: 3. The method was immunoSEQ multiplex PCR; TCRdb's version includes in-frame clones alone and lacks a portion of them. The sample has approximately 230,000 clones; around nine tenths are singletons. The data are from a study of blood T cell repertoires in COVID-19. Whole-study context: Researchers got acute and convalescent COVID-19 samples from the United States, Italy and Spain.

The chain links TRBV6-2 or TRBV6-3 to TRBJ1-5; the match to TRBD1 covers 7 bases. The TCR sequence derives from a man aged 18 to 29 with active or convalescent COVID-19. Source material: peripheral blood. CDR3 residues: CASSYGGTGNQPQHF. CDR3 nucleotide sequence: TGTGCCAGCAGTTACGGGGGGACAGGCAATCAGCCCCAGCATTTT.